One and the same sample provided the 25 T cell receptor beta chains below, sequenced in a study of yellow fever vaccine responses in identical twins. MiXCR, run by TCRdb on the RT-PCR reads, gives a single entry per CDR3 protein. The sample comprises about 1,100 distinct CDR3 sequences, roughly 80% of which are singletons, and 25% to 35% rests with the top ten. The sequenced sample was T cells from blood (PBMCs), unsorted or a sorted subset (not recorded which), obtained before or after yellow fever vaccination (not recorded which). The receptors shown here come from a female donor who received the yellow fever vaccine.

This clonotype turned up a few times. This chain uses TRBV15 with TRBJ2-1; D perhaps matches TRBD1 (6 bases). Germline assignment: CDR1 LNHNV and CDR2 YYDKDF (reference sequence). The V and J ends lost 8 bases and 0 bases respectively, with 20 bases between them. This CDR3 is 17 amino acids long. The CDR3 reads CATHDPWQGSSYNEQFF. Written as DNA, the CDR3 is TGTGCCACCCACGACCCCTGGCAGGGGAGCTCCTACAATGAGCAGTTCTTC.

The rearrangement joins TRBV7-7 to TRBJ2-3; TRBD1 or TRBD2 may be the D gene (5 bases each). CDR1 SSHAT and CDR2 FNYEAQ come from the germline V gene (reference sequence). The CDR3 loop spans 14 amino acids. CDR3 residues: CASAAAREPNTQYF. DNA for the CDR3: TGTGCTAGCGCTGCCGCCAGGGAACCCAATACGCAGTATTTT. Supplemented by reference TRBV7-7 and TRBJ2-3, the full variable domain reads GAGVSQSPRYKVTKRGQDVTLRCDPISSHATLYWYQQALGQGPEFLTYFNYEAQPDKSGLPSDRFSAERPEGSISTLTIQRTEQRDSAMYRCASAAAREPNTQYFGPGTRLTVL.

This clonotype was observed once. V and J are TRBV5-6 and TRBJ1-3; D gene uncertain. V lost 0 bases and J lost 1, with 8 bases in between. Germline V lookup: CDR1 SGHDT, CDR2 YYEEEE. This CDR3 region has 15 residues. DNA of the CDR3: TGTGCCAGCAGCTTGGACAGCGGGTCTGGAAACACCATATATTTT. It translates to CASSLDSGSGNTIYF.

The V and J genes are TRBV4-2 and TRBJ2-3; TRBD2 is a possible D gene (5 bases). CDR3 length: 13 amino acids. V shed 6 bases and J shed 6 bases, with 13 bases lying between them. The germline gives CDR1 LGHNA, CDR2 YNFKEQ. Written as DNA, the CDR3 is TGTGCCAGCAGTCATTCTAGCTCGGATACGCAGTATTTT. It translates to CASSHSSSDTQYF.

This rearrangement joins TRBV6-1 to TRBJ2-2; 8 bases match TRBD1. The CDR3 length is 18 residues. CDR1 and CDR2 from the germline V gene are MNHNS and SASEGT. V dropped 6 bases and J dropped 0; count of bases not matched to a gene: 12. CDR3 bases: TGTGCCAGCAGGGCGACAGGGGCCCTCTTCACGAACACCGGGGAGCTGTTTTTT. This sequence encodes CASRATGALFTNTGELFF.

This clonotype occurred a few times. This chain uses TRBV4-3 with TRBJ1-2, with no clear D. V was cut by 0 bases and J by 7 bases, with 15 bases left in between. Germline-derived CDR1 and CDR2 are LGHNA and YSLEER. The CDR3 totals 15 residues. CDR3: CASSQDQGRSRGYTF. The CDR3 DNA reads TGCGCCAGCAGCCAAGATCAAGGCCGGTCGCGTGGCTACACCTTC.

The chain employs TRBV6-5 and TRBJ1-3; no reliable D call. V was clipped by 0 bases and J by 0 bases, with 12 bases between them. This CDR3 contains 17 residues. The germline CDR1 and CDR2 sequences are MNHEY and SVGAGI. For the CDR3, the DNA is TGTGCCAGCAGTTACTCGACGGCTAGGAGCTCTGGAAACACCATATATTTT. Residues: CASSYSTARSSGNTIYF.

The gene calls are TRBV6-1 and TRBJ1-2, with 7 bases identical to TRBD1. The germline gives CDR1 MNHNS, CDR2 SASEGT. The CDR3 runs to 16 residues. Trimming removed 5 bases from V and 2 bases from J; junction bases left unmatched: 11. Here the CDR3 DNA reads TGTGCCAGCAGTCTCGCTACAGGGGTGGGGAACTATGGCTACACCTTC. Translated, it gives CASSLATGVGNYGYTF.

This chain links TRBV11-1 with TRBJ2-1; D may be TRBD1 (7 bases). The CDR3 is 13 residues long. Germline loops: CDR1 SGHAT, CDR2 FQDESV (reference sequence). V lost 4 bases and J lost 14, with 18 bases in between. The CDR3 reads CASSWGTGQGEFF. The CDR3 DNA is TGTGCCAGCAGCTGGGGGACTGGTCAGGGGGAGTTCTTC.

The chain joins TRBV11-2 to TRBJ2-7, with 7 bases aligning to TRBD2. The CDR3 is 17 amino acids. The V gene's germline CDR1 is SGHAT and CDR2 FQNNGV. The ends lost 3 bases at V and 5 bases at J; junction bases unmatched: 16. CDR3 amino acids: CASSFTPGRGSRNEQYF. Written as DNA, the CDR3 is TGTGCCAGCAGCTTTACCCCGGGGCGCGGGAGTCGCAACGAGCAGTACTTC.

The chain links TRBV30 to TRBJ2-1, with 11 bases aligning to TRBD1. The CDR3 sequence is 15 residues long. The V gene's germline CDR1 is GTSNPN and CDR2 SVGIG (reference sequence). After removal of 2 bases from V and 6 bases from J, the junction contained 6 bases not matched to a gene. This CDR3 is CAWSQGGTGGNEQFF. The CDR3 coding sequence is TGTGCCTGGAGTCAGGGGGGGACAGGGGGCAATGAGCAGTTCTTC.

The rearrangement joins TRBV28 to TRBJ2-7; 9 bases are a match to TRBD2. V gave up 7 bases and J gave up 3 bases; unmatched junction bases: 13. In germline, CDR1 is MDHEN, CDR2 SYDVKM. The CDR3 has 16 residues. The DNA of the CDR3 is TGTGCCAGCAACTGGGGTATCGCGGGAGGGGACTACGAGCAGTACTTC. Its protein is CASNWGIAGGDYEQYF.

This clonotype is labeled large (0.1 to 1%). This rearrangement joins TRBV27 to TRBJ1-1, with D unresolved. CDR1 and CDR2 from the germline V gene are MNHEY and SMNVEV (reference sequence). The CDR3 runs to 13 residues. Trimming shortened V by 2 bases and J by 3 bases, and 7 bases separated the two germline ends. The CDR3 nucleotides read TGTGCCAGCAGTTTAGAACAGCACACTGAAGCTTTCTTT. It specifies CASSLEQHTEAFF.

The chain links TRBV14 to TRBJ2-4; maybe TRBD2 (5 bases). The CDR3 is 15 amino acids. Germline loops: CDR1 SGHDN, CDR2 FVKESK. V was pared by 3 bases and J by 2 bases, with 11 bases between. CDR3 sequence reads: CASSQGASPKNIQYF. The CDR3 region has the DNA TGTGCCAGCAGCCAGGGAGCCTCTCCCAAAAACATTCAGTACTTC.

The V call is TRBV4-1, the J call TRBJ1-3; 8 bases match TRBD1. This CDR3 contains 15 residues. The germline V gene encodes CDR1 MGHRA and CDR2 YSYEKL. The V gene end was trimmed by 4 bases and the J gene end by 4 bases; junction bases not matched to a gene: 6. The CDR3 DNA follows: TGCGCCAGCAGCCCCACGACAGGGGCGGGAAACACCATATATTTT. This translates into CASSPTTGAGNTIYF.

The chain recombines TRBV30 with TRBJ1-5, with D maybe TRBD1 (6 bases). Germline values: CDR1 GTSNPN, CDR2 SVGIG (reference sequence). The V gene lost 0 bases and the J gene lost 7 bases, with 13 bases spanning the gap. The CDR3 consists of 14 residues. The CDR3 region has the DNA TGTGCCTGGAGTGTGAGGGGGGGAGGGCAGCCCCAGCATTTT. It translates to CAWSVRGGGQPQHF.

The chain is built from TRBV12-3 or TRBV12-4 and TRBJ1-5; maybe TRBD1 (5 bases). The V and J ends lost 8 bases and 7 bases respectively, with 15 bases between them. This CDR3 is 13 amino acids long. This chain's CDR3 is CASAFQWGQPQHF. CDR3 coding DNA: TGTGCCAGCGCGTTTCAGTGGGGGCAGCCCCAGCATTTT.

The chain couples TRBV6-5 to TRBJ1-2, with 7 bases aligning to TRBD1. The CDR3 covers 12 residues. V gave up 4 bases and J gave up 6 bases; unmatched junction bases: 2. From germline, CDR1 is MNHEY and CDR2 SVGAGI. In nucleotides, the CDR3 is TGTGCCAGCAGTTCAGGGGGGGATGGCTACACCTTC. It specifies CASSSGGDGYTF.

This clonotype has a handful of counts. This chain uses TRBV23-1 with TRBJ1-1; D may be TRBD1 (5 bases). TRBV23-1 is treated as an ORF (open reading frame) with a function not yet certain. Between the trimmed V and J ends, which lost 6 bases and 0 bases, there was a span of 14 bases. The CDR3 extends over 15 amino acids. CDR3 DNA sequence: TGCGCCAGCAGCCGACGACCGGGGCTGAACACTGAAGCTTTCTTT. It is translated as CASSRRPGLNTEAFF.

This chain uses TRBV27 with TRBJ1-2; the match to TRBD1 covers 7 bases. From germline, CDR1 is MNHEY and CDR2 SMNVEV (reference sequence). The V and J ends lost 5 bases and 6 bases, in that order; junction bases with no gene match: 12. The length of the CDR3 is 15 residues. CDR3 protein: CASSPRDRPQHGYTF. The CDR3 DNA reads TGTGCCAGCAGTCCCCGGGACAGACCCCAACATGGCTACACCTTC.

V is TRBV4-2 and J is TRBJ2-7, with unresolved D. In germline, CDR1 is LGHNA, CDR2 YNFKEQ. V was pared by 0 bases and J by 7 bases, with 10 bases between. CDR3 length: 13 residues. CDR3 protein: CASSQDGLGEQYF. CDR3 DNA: TGTGCCAGCAGCCAAGATGGGCTGGGGGAGCAGTACTTC.

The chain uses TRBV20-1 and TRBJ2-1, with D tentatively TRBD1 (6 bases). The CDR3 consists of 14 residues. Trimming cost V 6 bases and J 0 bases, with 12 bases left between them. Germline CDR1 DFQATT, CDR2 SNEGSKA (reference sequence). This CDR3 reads CSAGQPSSYNEQFF. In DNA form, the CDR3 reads TGCAGTGCCGGACAGCCAAGCTCCTACAATGAGCAGTTCTTC.

CDR3: CATSDEGAADEQYF. For the CDR3, the DNA is TGTGCCACCAGTGATGAGGGGGCCGCGGACGAGCAGTACTTC. The J gene is TRBJ2-7, the V gene TRBV24-1; TRBD1 matches at 7 bases. Germline V gives CDR1 KGHDR, CDR2 SFDVKD. There are 14 residues in the CDR3. The V segment lost 3 bases and the J segment 5 bases; nucleotides outside the gene matches: 6.

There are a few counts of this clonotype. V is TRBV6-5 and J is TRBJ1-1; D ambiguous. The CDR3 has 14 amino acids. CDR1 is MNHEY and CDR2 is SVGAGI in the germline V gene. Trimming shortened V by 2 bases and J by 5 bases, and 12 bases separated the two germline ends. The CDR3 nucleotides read TGTGCCAGCAGTTACGGGGTGATGGGAACTGAAGCTTTCTTT. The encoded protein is CASSYGVMGTEAFF.

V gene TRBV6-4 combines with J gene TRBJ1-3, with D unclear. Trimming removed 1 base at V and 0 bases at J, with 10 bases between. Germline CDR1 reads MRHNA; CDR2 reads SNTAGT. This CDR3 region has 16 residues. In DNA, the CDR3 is TGTGCCAGCAGTGACTTTGGTCCGATCTCTGGAAACACCATATATTTT. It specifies CASSDFGPISGNTIYF.